The source of this T cell receptor (beta chain) is a study of PD-1 blockade in mismatch repair-deficient tumors. Study as a whole: All were previously treated, progressing patients with around 12 mismatch repair-deficient cancer types. Study-level points and caveats: After pembrolizumab, tumor-resident clones rose rapidly, then generally contracted before radiologic responses.

Turning to this clone: As yet, its antigen is unknown.

V dropped 2 bases and J dropped 0 bases, with 14 bases sitting between them. Germline CDR1 reads SNHLY; CDR2 reads FYNNEI. This CDR3 has 17 amino acids. Every patient had mismatch repair deficiency by PCR or immunohistochemistry. TCR sequencing covered a few patients who responded to pembrolizumab. Data came from immunoSEQ multiplex PCR; TCRdb stores just in-frame clones and leaves some out. The table lists tens of thousands of clones, approximately 81% of them singletons. The sample in question was peripheral blood, obtained 44 weeks after starting pembrolizumab. This chain connects TRBV2 to TRBJ1-5; D perhaps matches TRBD1 (6 bases). The receptor comes from an adult with mismatch repair-deficient cancer. Written as DNA, the CDR3 is TGTGCCAGCAGTGAATTTAGACCAGGGGATAGCAATCAGCCCCAGCATTTT. Translation: CASSEFRPGDSNQPQHF.